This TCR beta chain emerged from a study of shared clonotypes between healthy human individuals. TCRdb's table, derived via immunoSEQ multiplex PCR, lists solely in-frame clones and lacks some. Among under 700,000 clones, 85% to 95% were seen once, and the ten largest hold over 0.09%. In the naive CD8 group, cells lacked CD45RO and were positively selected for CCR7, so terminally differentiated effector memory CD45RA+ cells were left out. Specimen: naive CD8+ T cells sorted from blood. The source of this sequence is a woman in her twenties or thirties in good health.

This CDR3 is CASSFHRGLNQPQHF. The CDR3 bases are TGTGCCAGTAGTTTCCACAGGGGACTGAATCAGCCCCAGCATTTT. The V call is TRBV19, the J call TRBJ1-5; 7 nucleotides match TRBD1. Germline V gene lookup returns CDR1 LNHDA and CDR2 SQIVND (reference sequence). This CDR3 comprises 15 residues. The V gene end was trimmed by 5 bases and the J gene end by 4 bases; junction bases not matched to a gene: 8.